The 18 T cell receptor beta chains in this list originate from one sample, sequenced in a study of blood T cells in healthy people across ages. Combining a sample-barcoded 5' primer with a J-beta primer mix, a second PCR ran for 7 to 11 cycles. TCRdb itself ran the 5' RACE reads through MiXCR, one entry per CDR3 protein. Of 1.5 million to 2 million distinct CDR3 sequences in the sample, about 35% were seen once. The specimen sequenced was blood. These receptors all come from a woman aged 25 to 45 in good health.

This clonotype has at least ten counts. The rearrangement links TRBV7-2 to TRBJ2-7, with D unclear. Germline V lookup: CDR1 SGHTA, CDR2 FQGNSA. Between the trimmed V and J ends, which lost 5 bases and 4 bases, there was a span of 6 bases. CDR3 length: 11 residues. The CDR3, as DNA: TGTGCCAGCAGCGTCACTTACGAGCAGTACTTC. It is translated as CASSVTYEQYF.

This rearrangement joins TRBV19 to TRBJ2-1, with 8 bases identical to TRBD2. The V and J ends lost 4 bases and 10 bases, in that order; junction bases with no gene match: 9. This CDR3 is 14 amino acids long. Germline V gene lookup returns CDR1 LNHDA and CDR2 SQIVND (reference sequence). DNA of the CDR3: TGTGCCAGTAGTACCGGGGGGGCAGGAAGGGAGCAGTTCTTC. It codes for CASSTGGAGREQFF.

The CDR3 loop is CASSWPSGTGLREQYF. CDR3 sequence (DNA): TGTGCCAGCAGTTGGCCCTCCGGGACTGGTTTAAGGGAGCAGTACTTC. The gene calls are TRBV6-6 and TRBJ2-7; the D gene is possibly TRBD2 (6 bases). With 4 bases removed from V and 7 bases from J, the gap between germline ends came to 23 bases. Germline V CDR1 and CDR2: MNHNY, SVGAGI (reference sequence). This CDR3 has 16 residues.

The chain's CDR3 is CASRPSASNEKLFF. As DNA, the CDR3 is TGTGCCAGCAGACCCTCTGCGTCTAATGAAAAACTGTTTTTT. The chain is built from TRBV12-3 or TRBV12-4 and TRBJ1-4; no clear D. Trimming pared 6 bases from V and 3 bases from J, leaving 11 bases between. CDR3 length: 14 amino acids.

The chain links TRBV7-2 to TRBJ2-7; no clear D gene. CDR1 SGHTA and CDR2 FQGNSA come from the germline V gene. The CDR3 spans 16 residues. V dropped 5 bases and J dropped 0 bases, with 17 bases sitting between them. The CDR3 sequence: CASSPLFRRNSYEQYF. DNA of the CDR3: TGTGCCAGCAGCCCCCTTTTCAGGCGAAACTCCTACGAGCAGTACTTC.

This chain connects TRBV28 to TRBJ2-2, with D possibly TRBD2 on 5 matching bases. There are 17 residues in the CDR3. CDR1 and CDR2 from the germline V gene are MDHEN and SYDVKM. The ends were cut back, 1 base at V and 2 bases at J, with 14 bases in the middle. This chain's CDR3 is CASSLLSSLGNTGELFF. The CDR3 DNA reads as TGTGCCAGCAGTTTATTGTCTAGCTTGGGTAACACCGGGGAGCTGTTTTTT.

V and J are TRBV20-1 and TRBJ2-5; the match to TRBD1 covers 10 bases. This CDR3 is built from 15 residues. From germline, CDR1 is DFQATT and CDR2 SNEGSKA (reference sequence). V was clipped by 7 bases and J by 0 bases; unmatched bases: 8. The DNA for the CDR3 is TGCAGTGTCCATCAGGGACAGGGGTACCAAGAGACCCAGTACTTC. Its protein product is CSVHQGQGYQETQYF.

V gene TRBV5-1 combines with J gene TRBJ1-2, with 9 bases aligning to TRBD1. This CDR3 contains 16 residues. CDR1 is SGHRS, CDR2 YFSETQ, per germline. J gave up 6 bases and V 4 bases, and 13 bases lay outside the gene matches. The CDR3 here is CASSVTGTGKRDGYTF. DNA of the CDR3: TGCGCCAGCAGCGTGACCGGGACAGGGAAGAGAGATGGCTACACCTTC.

The V and J genes are TRBV12-5 and TRBJ1-1; no clear D gene. Trimming took off 6 bases at V and 4 bases at J, with 9 bases between the two ends. This CDR3 has 12 amino acids. Germline assignment: CDR1 LGHNT and CDR2 FRNRAP. The CDR3 nucleotides read TGTGCTAGTGGGAAGGGTACCACTGAAGCTTTCTTT. This gives the protein CASGKGTTEAFF.

V usage is TRBV27 and J usage is TRBJ2-7; TRBD1 aligns across 10 bases. The germline gives CDR1 MNHEY, CDR2 SMNVEV (reference sequence). The CDR3 contains 16 residues. Trimming at V came to 3 bases and at J to 5 bases, leaving 10 bases not matched to a gene. DNA of the CDR3: TGTGCCAGCAGTTTTTCCCCCGGGACAGGGGCTAACGAGCAGTACTTC. Residues: CASSFSPGTGANEQYF.

This rearrangement joins TRBV21-1 to TRBJ1-4; the DNA was not compared with TRBD1, the D call given in the table. TRBV21-1 is noted as a pseudogene. CDR3 size: 15 residues. The DNA of the CDR3 is TGTGCCAGCAGCAAAGAGGCGGGGCCGGGTGAAAAACTGTTTTTT. It yields the protein CASSKEAGPGEKLFF.

CDR3: CASRPDAGSGANYGYTF. CDR3 DNA: TGCGCCAGCCGCCCAGACGCAGGATCGGGGGCTAACTATGGCTACACCTTC. V and J are TRBV5-1 and TRBJ1-2; a possible D gene is TRBD1 (5 bases). The CDR3 contains 17 residues. Germline-derived CDR1 and CDR2 are SGHRS and YFSETQ. The germline V and J ends were trimmed by 7 bases and 0 bases, with 22 bases remaining between them.

The sample holds many counts of this clonotype. The rearrangement uses TRBV3-1 and TRBJ2-7, with 15 bases identical to TRBD2. CDR1 and CDR2 (germline): LGHDT, YNNKEL (reference sequence). V lost 4 bases and J lost 6; bases outside the gene matches: 1. The CDR3 consists of 14 residues. The DNA of the CDR3 is TGTGCCAGCAGCCGGACTAGCGGGGGGGTCGAGCAGTACTTC. Translated, it gives CASSRTSGGVEQYF.

Worth noting for this clonotype: A much larger clone sits a single nucleotide away, making a read error possible. This chain joins TRBV20-1 and TRBJ2-7; D is unclear. CDR1 and CDR2 (germline): DFQATT, SNEGSKA (reference sequence). Trimming removed 2 bases at V and 2 bases at J, with 13 bases between. This CDR3 is built from 14 residues. The CDR3 here is CSARPRALPYEQYF. DNA for the CDR3: TGCAGTGCTAGACCCCGGGCCCTACCCTACGAGCAGTACTTC.

Note on this clonotype: A read error is possible here, since a much larger clone lies one base away. The chain employs TRBV10-3 and TRBJ2-5, with D possibly TRBD2 on 6 matching bases. Germline V gene data show CDR1 as ENHRY and CDR2 as SYGVKD. The CDR3 sequence is 14 residues long. This chain's CDR3 is CTISWREREETQYF. For the CDR3, the DNA is TGTACCATCAGTTGGAGGGAGAGGGAAGAGACCCAGTACTTC.

This sequence joins TRBV7-3 and TRBJ1-2, with D possibly TRBD1 on 6 matching bases. Deletions cut 2 bases from V and 9 bases from J, with 13 bases between. Germline V gene lookup returns CDR1 SGHTA and CDR2 FQGTGA. CDR3 length: 13 residues. The CDR3 is CASSLFTGHSYTF. The CDR3 DNA reads TGTGCCAGCAGCTTATTCACAGGGCATAGCTACACCTTC.

The chain combines TRBV12-3 or TRBV12-4 with TRBJ2-4; 7 positions agree with TRBD1. This CDR3 is built from 12 residues. Unmatched junction bases numbered 11, after V lost 6 bases and J lost 15 bases. The CDR3 is CASSLSMDRMYF. The DNA of the CDR3 is TGTGCCAGCAGCTTAAGCATGGACAGGATGTACTTC.

V gene TRBV20-1 combines with J gene TRBJ1-5; D gene unclear. The germline CDR1 and CDR2 sequences are DFQATT and SNEGSKA (reference sequence). This CDR3 is 16 amino acids long. V was shortened by 2 bases and J by 3 bases, with 17 bases between the two germline ends. The CDR3 bases are TGCAGTGCTAGACCTTGGGGTAGACAATCCAATCAGCCCCAGCATTTT. Protein: CSARPWGRQSNQPQHF.